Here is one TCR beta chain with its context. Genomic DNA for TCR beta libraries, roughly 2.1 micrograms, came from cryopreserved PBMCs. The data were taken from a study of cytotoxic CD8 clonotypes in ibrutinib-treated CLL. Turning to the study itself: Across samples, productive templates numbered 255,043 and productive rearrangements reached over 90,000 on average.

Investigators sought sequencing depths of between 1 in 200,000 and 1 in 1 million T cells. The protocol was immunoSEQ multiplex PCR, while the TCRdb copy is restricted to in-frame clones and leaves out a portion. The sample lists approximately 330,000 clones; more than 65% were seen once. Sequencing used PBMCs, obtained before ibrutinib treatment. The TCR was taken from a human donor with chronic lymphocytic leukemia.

CDR3 sequence: CASSPGRTDTQYF. The CDR3 coding sequence is TGTGCCAGCTCACCGGGGCGCACAGATACGCAGTATTTT. The genes are TRBV18 and TRBJ2-3, with D possibly matching TRBD1 (5 bases). Per the germline V gene, CDR1 is KGHSH and CDR2 is LQKENI. The CDR3 runs 13 residues. With 3 bases removed from V and 1 base from J, the gap between germline ends came to 5 bases.